A single count supports the clone carrying this T cell receptor (beta chain). The antigen remains unidentified. The data stem from a study of blood T cells in healthy people across ages. The use of a sample-barcoded 5' primer and a J-beta primer mix characterized a second PCR of roughly 6 to 11 cycles. TCRdb called the 5' RACE reads again in MiXCR, with one record for every CDR3 protein. The top ten hold approximately 40% of the sample, which has approximately 730,000 distinct CDR3 sequences, 53% seen once. The donors, healthy Caucasians from Russia, were aged 6 to 90. Total RNA amounts of at least 5 micrograms were extracted per sample. Notes on the study in general: Investigators viewed diversity estimates from one million T cells as underestimates, the study reported. Higher diversity and more naive CD4+ cells were features of long-lived donors, compared to aged donors.

The material sequenced was blood. This TCR derives from a man older than 75 in good health.

CDR3 DNA: TGTGCCAGCAGAAAGGGGGGTGGGGCTGCCTATGGCTACACCTTC. It encodes CASRKGGGAAYGYTF. The chain links TRBV27 to TRBJ1-2, with a weak D call TRBD1 (6 bases). Per germline, CDR1 MNHEY and CDR2 SMNVEV (reference sequence). CDR3 length: 15 amino acids. With 6 bases removed from V and 4 bases from J, the gap between germline ends came to 18 bases.